One T cell receptor (beta chain) is described in this entry. Its antigen is still unknown. This specimen belongs to a study of radiotherapy plus CTLA-4 blockade in lung cancer. This CDR3 is 15 amino acids long. CDR1 and CDR2 (germline): SGDLS, YYNGEE. Trimming removed 0 bases from V and 3 bases from J, with 10 bases in between. Study observations and caveats: Blood-borne expansion of tumor-derived TCR clones followed radiotherapy plus ipilimumab.

The repertoire was sequenced with immunoSEQ multiplex PCR; TCRdb's copy has only in-frame clones and lacks some. The data contain 23,000 or so clones, roughly 70% of them singletons. This TCR was recovered from a human donor with non-small cell lung cancer whose response to radiotherapy plus ipilimumab could not be evaluated. The J gene is TRBJ1-5, the V gene TRBV9; tentative D call: TRBD1 (5 bases). The material was peripheral blood, obtained from a patient treated with radiotherapy plus ipilimumab. In nucleotides, the CDR3 is TGTGCCAGCAGCGTAGATTGGGGCCTCAATCAGCCCCAGCATTTT. Translating gives CASSVDWGLNQPQHF.